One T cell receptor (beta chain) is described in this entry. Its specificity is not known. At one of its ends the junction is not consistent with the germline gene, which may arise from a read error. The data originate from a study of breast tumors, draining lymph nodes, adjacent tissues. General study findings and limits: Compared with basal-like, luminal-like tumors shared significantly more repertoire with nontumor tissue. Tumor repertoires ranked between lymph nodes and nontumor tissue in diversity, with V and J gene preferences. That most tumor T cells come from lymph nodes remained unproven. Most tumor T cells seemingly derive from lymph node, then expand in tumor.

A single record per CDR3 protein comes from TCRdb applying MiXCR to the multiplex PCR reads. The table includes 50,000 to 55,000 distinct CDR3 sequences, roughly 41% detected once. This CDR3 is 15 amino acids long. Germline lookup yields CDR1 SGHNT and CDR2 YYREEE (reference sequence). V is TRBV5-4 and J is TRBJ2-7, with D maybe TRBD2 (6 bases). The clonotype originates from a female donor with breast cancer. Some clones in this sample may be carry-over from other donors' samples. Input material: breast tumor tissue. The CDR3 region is CTSSPESEGSYEQYF. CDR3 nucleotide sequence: TGTACCAGCAGCCCCGAGTCGGAGGGTTCCTACGAGCAGTACTTC.